A selection of T cell receptor beta chains follows, all from one sample in a study of blood T cell repertoires in COVID-19. TCRdb keeps only in-frame clones here, not all; method: immunoSEQ multiplex PCR. The table records about 100,000 clones, roughly 90% of them present only once. Sequenced input: peripheral blood. These receptor sequences come from a man aged 45-65 years with active COVID-19. CDR3s include the opening cysteine and the closing phenylalanine or tryptophan. The order of the fields is CDR3 length, V gene, D gene, J gene, clone size, CDR3 DNA, CDR3 protein. The D gene is left open where the match is weak. Clone size is not always given. Where it is, it says once, few, many or a class for expanded clones.

>15|TRBV19|TRBD2|TRBJ2-3|.
TGTGCCAGTGCACCGGGACTAGCGGGAGCAGATACGCAGTATTTT
CASAPGLAGADTQYF
>16|TRBV7-3|TRBD2|TRBJ2-3|.
TGTGCCAGCAGCCCCAATGCGGGGGGCGGGGGAGATACGCAGTATTTT
CASSPNAGGGGDTQYF
>18|TRBV24-1|TRBD2|TRBJ2-5|.
TGTGCCACCAGTGACCCGGGACTAGCGGGAGGGCCCGGTGAGACCCAGTACTTC
CATSDPGLAGGPGETQYF
>14|TRBV20-1|TRBD1|TRBJ1-4|.
TGCAGTGCCAGTCCCGGGACAGCTAATGAAAAACTGTTTTTT
CSASPGTANEKLFF
>16|TRBV6-1|TRBD1|TRBJ1-4|.
TGTGCCAGCAGTGTCCAGGGGGCCGCAACTAATGAAAAACTGTTTTTT
CASSVQGAATNEKLFF
>15|TRBV3-1/TRBV3-2|TRBD1|TRBJ1-2|.
TGTGCCAGCAGCCTCAGGGGGGCCTCAAACTATGGCTACACCTTC
CASSLRGASNYGYTF
>16|TRBV5-1|TRBD1|TRBJ2-4|.
TGCGCCAGCAGTCCCAGGGGACAGACCCTTACAAACATTCAGTACTTC
CASSPRGQTLTNIQYF
>19|TRBV2|TRBD2|TRBJ2-6|.
TGTGCCAGCAGGGGAGGACTAGCGGGATTTTTCTCTGGGGCCAACGTCCTGACTTTC
CASRGGLAGFFSGANVLTF
>16|TRBV11-3|.|TRBJ1-3|once
TGTGCCAGCAGCCGATCCGGGGGGGTAACTGGAAACACCATATATTTT
CASSRSGGVTGNTIYF
>17|TRBV7-2|TRBD1|TRBJ1-1|.
TGTGCCAGCAGCTTTGTAGGGACAGGGAATAAGAACACTGAAGCTTTCTTT
CASSFVGTGNKNTEAFF
>13|TRBV11-2|TRBD1|TRBJ1-2|few
TGTGCCAGCAGCTTTGCAGGGGGGTATGGCTACACCTTC
CASSFAGGYGYTF
>15|TRBV5-6|TRBD1|TRBJ1-2|.
TGTGCCAGCAGCTTGGGAGGGACAGGGGGCTTTGGCTACACCTTC
CASSLGGTGGFGYTF
>15|TRBV7-2|.|TRBJ2-4|.
TGTGCCAGCAGCCCCCTGGCGGGAGCCAAAAACATTCAGTACTTC
CASSPLAGAKNIQYF
>16|TRBV19|TRBD1|TRBJ1-5|once
TGTGCCAGTGGGACAGGGGCCGCCTATAGCAATCAGCCCCAGCATTTT
CASGTGAAYSNQPQHF
>12|TRBV25-1|.|TRBJ1-6|once
TGTGCCAGCAGTGCCGGTAATTCACCCCTCCACTTT
CASSAGNSPLHF
>14|TRBV18|TRBD1|TRBJ2-7|.
TGTGCCAGCTCATTAGACAGGGGCTCGGACGAGCAGTACTTC
CASSLDRGSDEQYF
>14|TRBV9|.|TRBJ1-4|.
TGTGCCAGCAGCGTGGGGCTGTCTAATGAAAAACTGTTTTTT
CASSVGLSNEKLFF
>16|TRBV27|.|TRBJ2-2|.
TGTGCCAGCAGTTTATCCCTATGGGAGAGCACCGGGGAGCTGTTTTTT
CASSLSLWESTGELFF
>13|TRBV3-1/TRBV3-2|.|TRBJ1-2|.
TGTGCCAGCAGCCAGGGGCGAAGCTATGGCTACACCTTC
CASSQGRSYGYTF
>16|TRBV19|TRBD1|TRBJ2-5|.
TGTGCCAGTAGTATAAGGGGGGCAGGGGGCTGGGAGACCCAGTACTTC
CASSIRGAGGWETQYF
>14|TRBV3-1/TRBV3-2|TRBD1|TRBJ1-6|.
TGTGCCAGCAGTGGGACAGACGATAATTCACCCCTCCACTTT
CASSGTDDNSPLHF
>16|TRBV5-1|TRBD2|TRBJ2-3|.
TGCGCCAGCAGCTCCCGTGTAGCGGGGGGGCGAGATACGCAGTATTTT
CASSSRVAGGRDTQYF
>16|TRBV11-2|.|TRBJ1-3|.
TGTGCCAGCAGCTTAAGGCGCGCGGATCGGAGAAACACCATATATTTT
CASSLRRADRRNTIYF
>14|TRBV19|TRBD1|TRBJ1-2|.
TGTGCCAGTAGTATAGGGACAGGGACCTATGGCTACACCTTC
CASSIGTGTYGYTF
>14|TRBV6-5|.|TRBJ2-2|.
TGTGCCAGCAGTTACTCGGGGCTTGCCGGGGAGCTGTTTTTT
CASSYSGLAGELFF
>16|TRBV30|TRBD2|TRBJ2-5|.
TGTGCCTGGAGTGTAGGGCTAGCGGGAGCCCGGGAGACCCAGTACTTC
CAWSVGLAGARETQYF
>12|TRBV2|TRBD1|TRBJ1-2|.
TGTGCCAGCAGGACAGGGACAGCCGGCTACACCTTC
CASRTGTAGYTF
>13|TRBV9|.|TRBJ2-2|.
TGTGCCAGCAGCGTAGCTCCCACCGGGGAGCTGTTTTTT
CASSVAPTGELFF
>16|TRBV7-9|.|TRBJ2-3|.
TGTGCCAGCAGCTTTTCTCAATCAGGGGGCACAGATACGCAGTATTTT
CASSFSQSGGTDTQYF
>14|TRBV28|.|TRBJ2-1|.
TGTGCCAGCAGTTTAATAGCCCTAGGCAATGAGCAGTTCTTC
CASSLIALGNEQFF
>14|TRBV4-2|.|TRBJ1-5|.
TGTGCCAGCAGCCAAGACACAGGGAGTCAGCCCCAGCATTTT
CASSQDTGSQPQHF
>14|TRBV7-6|.|TRBJ2-3|.
TGTGCCAGCAGCCGAGAAACTAGCACAGATACGCAGTATTTT
CASSRETSTDTQYF
>11|TRBV19|.|TRBJ1-1|.
TGTGCCAGTAGAGCCTACACTGAAGCTTTCTTT
CASRAYTEAFF
>12|TRBV6-5|.|TRBJ1-1|.
TGTGCCAGCAGGATCCAGTACACTGAAGCTTTCTTT
CASRIQYTEAFF
>14|TRBV3-1/TRBV3-2|.|TRBJ1-1|.
TGTGCCAGCAGCCAAGCCCAGGGAAACACTGAAGCTTTCTTT
CASSQAQGNTEAFF
>14|TRBV7-9|TRBD2|TRBJ2-1|.
TGTGCCAGCAGCACTAGCGGGTCTTACAATGAGCAGTTCTTC
CASSTSGSYNEQFF
>20|TRBV4-1|TRBD2|TRBJ2-5|.
TGCGCCAGCAGCCGTGTCCCGGGACTAGCGGGGGCCACCCCGGGAGAGACCCAGTACTTC
CASSRVPGLAGATPGETQYF
>14|TRBV5-1|TRBD1|TRBJ1-2|.
TGCGCCAGCAGCGATGGACAGGCCGGGTCGGGCTACACCTTC
CASSDGQAGSGYTF
>16|TRBV11-2|TRBD2|TRBJ2-3|.
TGTGCCAGCAGCTTAGACAGCGGGGGGAGGTCAGATACGCAGTATTTT
CASSLDSGGRSDTQYF
>16|TRBV11-3|TRBD2|TRBJ2-1|.
TGTGCCAGCAGCTTGGGGCGGGGGGCTTCCTACAATGAGCAGTTCTTC
CASSLGRGASYNEQFF
>15|TRBV11-2|.|TRBJ1-5|.
TGTGCCAGCAGCTTAGTGACAGGTGGCAATCAGCCCCAGCATTTT
CASSLVTGGNQPQHF
>15|TRBV11-2|TRBD2|TRBJ2-5|.
TGTGCCAGCAGCTTAGCCCTAGCGGGAGTAGAGACCCAGTACTTC
CASSLALAGVETQYF